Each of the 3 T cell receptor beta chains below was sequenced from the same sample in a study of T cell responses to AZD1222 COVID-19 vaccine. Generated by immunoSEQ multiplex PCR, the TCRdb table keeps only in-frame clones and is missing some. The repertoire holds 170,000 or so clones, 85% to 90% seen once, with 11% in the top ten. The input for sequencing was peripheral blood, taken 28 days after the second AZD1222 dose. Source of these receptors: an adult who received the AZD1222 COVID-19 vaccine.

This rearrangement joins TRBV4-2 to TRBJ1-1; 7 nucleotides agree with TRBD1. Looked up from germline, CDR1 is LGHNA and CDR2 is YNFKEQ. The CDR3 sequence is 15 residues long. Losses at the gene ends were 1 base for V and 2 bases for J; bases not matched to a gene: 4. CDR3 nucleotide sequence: TGTGCCAGCAGCCAAGGAGGGACAGCAAACACTGAAGCTTTCTTT. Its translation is CASSQGGTANTEAFF.

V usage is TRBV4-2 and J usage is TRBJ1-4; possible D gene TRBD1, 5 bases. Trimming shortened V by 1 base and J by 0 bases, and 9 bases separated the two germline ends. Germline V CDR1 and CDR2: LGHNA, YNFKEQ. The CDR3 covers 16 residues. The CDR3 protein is CASSQGETATNEKLFF. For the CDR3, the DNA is TGTGCCAGCAGCCAAGGCGAGACAGCAACTAATGAAAAACTGTTTTTT.

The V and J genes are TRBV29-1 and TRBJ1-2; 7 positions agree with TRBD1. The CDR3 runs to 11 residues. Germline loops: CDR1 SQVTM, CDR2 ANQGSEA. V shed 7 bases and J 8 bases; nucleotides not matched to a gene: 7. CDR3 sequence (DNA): TGCAGCGCACGGACAGGACGAGGCTACACCTTC. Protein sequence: CSARTGRGYTF.